This T cell receptor (beta chain) derives from a study of T cells expressing NK-cell markers. Overall study: HCMV seropositivity characterized most of the eight sequenced donors, and seronegativity one.

Beta-chain TCR cDNA was generated via 5'RACE template switching with UMIs. TCRdb reprocessed the 5' RACE reads, keeping one entry per CDR3 protein, no DNA. In all, the sample yields roughly 390,000 distinct CDR3 sequences. The CDR3 runs to 13 residues. Germline lookup yields CDR1 LNHDA and CDR2 SQIVND (reference sequence). V usage is TRBV19 and J usage is TRBJ2-7; TCRdb selects TRBD2, and the lack of DNA leaves this call unchecked. Sequencing was done on a sample of blood T cells: a sorted CD56 or NKG2C T cell subset, CD4+ or CD8+ T cells, or bulk PBMC T cells (not recorded which). The receptor was derived from a man aged 18-75 years in good health. The CDR3 here is CASSDRLAEEQYF.